Listed below are T cell receptor beta chains from one sample, sequenced in a study of blood T cells in healthy people across ages. TCRdb re-called the 5' RACE reads with MiXCR, one entry per CDR3 protein. The sample consists of about 1.4 million distinct CDR3 sequences, 45% to 70% of them appearing once. Sequenced: blood. All receptors derive from a man aged 18 to 29 in good health. Each CDR3 is given with its conserved first and last residue. A D gene is named only where the DNA matches it firmly. Size is omitted from some rows. Given values are once, few, many or a class for expanded clones.

V gene	J gene	D gene	clone size	CDR3 DNA	CDR3 protein
TRBV20-1	TRBJ2-3	TRBD2	-	TGCAGTGCTAGGAGGCGGGGGTACACAGATACGCAGTATTTT	CSARRRGYTDTQYF
TRBV7-8	TRBJ2-5	TRBD2	-	TGTGCCAGCAGCTTAGATAGCGGGGGGTGGGGGACCCAGTACTTC	CASSLDSGGWGTQYF
TRBV4-3	TRBJ2-1	-	few	TGCGCCAGCAGCCAAGAAGTGGCCTTAGCCAATGAGCAGTTCTTC	CASSQEVALANEQFF
TRBV27	TRBJ1-4	-	-	TGTGCCAGCAGTCCATCTTTGAATGAAAAACTGTTTTTT	CASSPSLNEKLFF
TRBV7-9	TRBJ2-4	-	-	TGTGCCAGCAGCCCCGGATACTCGGAGCAGTACTTC	CASSPGYSEQYF
TRBV29-1	TRBJ2-7	TRBD2	-	TGCAGCGGACCGGGAGGGAGGTACGAGCAGTACTTC	CSGPGGRYEQYF
TRBV28	TRBJ2-7	-	-	TGTGCCAGCAGTCTCCAGGGACGGGGCTACGAGCAGTACTTC	CASSLQGRGYEQYF
TRBV6-5	TRBJ1-2	-	-	TGTGCCAGCAGTTACTCGGGACGGGGAATAAGTGGCTACACCTTC	CASSYSGRGISGYTF
TRBV20-1	TRBJ2-5	TRBD2	-	TGCAGTGCTAGAGTGGTCCGGGGGGATAAAGAGACCCAGTACTTC	CSARVVRGDKETQYF
TRBV7-8	TRBJ2-7	-	-	TGTGCCAGCAGCTTAGTTCCGGAAAACTCCTACAATGAGCAGTACTTC	CASSLVPENSYNEQYF
TRBV20-1	TRBJ2-5	-	-	TGCAGTGCTAGAGATCTCAGCGGATCATTCCAAGAGACCCAGTACTTC	CSARDLSGSFQETQYF
TRBV6-6	TRBJ2-7	-	few	TGTGCCAGCAGTTACTCGTGGCTTAACGAGCAGTACTTC	CASSYSWLNEQYF
TRBV5-5	TRBJ2-3	-	few	TGTGCCAGCAGCTTGCGCAGGGCTAGCACAGATACGCAGTATTTT	CASSLRRASTDTQYF
TRBV21-1	TRBJ1-5	-	-	TGTGCCAGCAGGAACTATCAGCCCCAGCATTTT	CASRNYQPQHF
TRBV29-1	TRBJ2-4	-	few	TGCAGCGTTGAAGGGAATCACCAGCAGGACATTCAGTACTTC	CSVEGNHQQDIQYF
TRBV27	TRBJ2-7	TRBD2	-	TGTGCCAGCAGTACCATCGGGACTAGTGCCGAGCAGTACTTC	CASSTIGTSAEQYF
TRBV4-2	TRBJ1-6	TRBD1	few	TGTGCCAGCAGCCAAGCAGGGACAGGGAGATCACCCCTCCACTTT	CASSQAGTGRSPLHF
TRBV21-1	TRBJ2-5	-	few	TGTGCCAGCAGATGGGAAACCCGGGACAGGGGATATGAGACCCAGTACTTC	CASRWETRDRGYETQYF
TRBV29-1	TRBJ1-2	-	once	TGCAGCGTTCTTCGACCGGGACATGATGACTGGAACTATGGCTACACCTTC	CSVLRPGHDDWNYGYTF
TRBV7-9	TRBJ2-5	-	-	TGTGCCAGCAGCTTTCACGTGTGGGAGACCCAGTACTTC	CASSFHVWETQYF
TRBV9	TRBJ1-1	TRBD1	-	TGTGCCAGCAGCGTAGAAGGACAGGGGCGGGCTGAAGCTTTCTTT	CASSVEGQGRAEAFF
TRBV2	TRBJ2-7	TRBD1	few	TGTGCCAGCAAGCAGGGGGTTCCCGAGCAGTACTTC	CASKQGVPEQYF
TRBV20-1	TRBJ2-7	TRBD2	-	TGCAGTGCTAGAAAGCGGGAGCGAATCTACGAGCAGTACTTC	CSARKRERIYEQYF
TRBV29-1	TRBJ2-1	-	-	TGCAGCGTTGTGGTGAATGAGCAGTTCTTC	CSVVVNEQFF
TRBV19	TRBJ1-5	TRBD1	-	TGTGCCAGTTCGACAGGGATCTATAGCAATCAGCCCCAGCATTTT	CASSTGIYSNQPQHF
TRBV4-1	TRBJ1-5	-	-	TGCGCCAGCAGCCAAGGGTTTCTTAATCAGCCCCAGCATTTT	CASSQGFLNQPQHF
TRBV4-1	TRBJ2-1	TRBD1	-	TGCGCCAGCAGCCAACCCCGGGACAGGGGCAATGAGCAGTTCTTC	CASSQPRDRGNEQFF
TRBV12-3/TRBV12-4	TRBJ1-2	-	-	TGTGCCAGCAGTTTTGGTAATGGCTACACCTTC	CASSFGNGYTF
TRBV12-3/TRBV12-4	TRBJ2-5	-	-	TGTGCCAGCAGTTCCATAGGGGCCCAAGAGACCCAGTACTTC	CASSSIGAQETQYF
TRBV27	TRBJ2-3	-	-	TGTGCCAGCGCCGCGCAGCGGAACACAGATACGCAGTATTTT	CASAAQRNTDTQYF
TRBV7-2	TRBJ1-4	TRBD1	-	TGTGCCAGCAGCTCGCAGGGGGACAGGAAACTGTTTTTT	CASSSQGDRKLFF
TRBV10-3	TRBJ2-4	TRBD2	-	TGTGCCATCAGGGAGGCTCTAGCGGGGGTTTTGAATGAGCAGTACTTC	CAIREALAGVLNEQYF
TRBV9	TRBJ2-7	-	-	TGTGCCAGCAGCCCCCGGACGAGAAGCTCCTACGAGCAGTACTTC	CASSPRTRSSYEQYF
TRBV7-2	TRBJ1-1	-	-	TGTGCCAGCAGCTTAGTACCGGGTTCGAACACTGAAGCTTTCTTT	CASSLVPGSNTEAFF
TRBV7-2	TRBJ1-1	TRBD1	-	TGTGCCAGCAGCGTGACAGGGATCGGGACTGAAGCTTTCTTT	CASSVTGIGTEAFF
TRBV6-6	TRBJ2-6	-	-	TGTGCCAGCAGTCACGGACCGACGATCTCTGGGGCCAACGTCCTGACTTTC	CASSHGPTISGANVLTF
TRBV4-1	TRBJ1-2	-	-	TGCGCCAGCAGCCAAGGTGGGGGACATGGGCCTAACTATGGCTACACCTTC	CASSQGGGHGPNYGYTF
TRBV2	TRBJ2-3	-	few	TGTGCCAGCAGTGAGGGGCCAGATACAGATACGCAGTATTTT	CASSEGPDTDTQYF
TRBV6-2/TRBV6-3	TRBJ1-1	-	-	TGTGCCAGCAGTTACAATTTCCTCGGGTCCTTCCCCACTGAAGCTTTCTTT	CASSYNFLGSFPTEAFF
TRBV18	TRBJ2-5	TRBD2	-	TGTGCCAGCTCACCAAAAACTAGCGGAGACCAAGAGACCCAGTACTTC	CASSPKTSGDQETQYF
TRBV29-1	TRBJ2-7	TRBD1	few	TGCAGCGTTGAAGAGGGGGACAGGGATATGTACGAGCAGTACTTC	CSVEEGDRDMYEQYF
TRBV4-3	TRBJ1-6	-	once	TGCGCCAGCAGCCGCGTCAGTGGCTCCTATAATTCACCCCTCCACTTT	CASSRVSGSYNSPLHF
TRBV18	TRBJ2-4	-	-	TGTGCCAGCTCACAACAGGGTAACATTCAGTACTTC	CASSQQGNIQYF
TRBV29-1	TRBJ2-5	-	few	TGCAGCGCTTCTGACAGTTTTCATGAGCAGTACTTC	CSASDSFHEQYF
TRBV2	TRBJ1-6	-	few	TGTGCCAGCAAGACAGAGACCTTAAATTCACCCCTCCACTTT	CASKTETLNSPLHF
TRBV5-1	TRBJ1-5	-	-	TGCGCCAGCAGCCCGGGAGGAATGAATCAGCCCCAGCATTTT	CASSPGGMNQPQHF
TRBV6-1	TRBJ2-1	TRBD2	-	TGTGCCAGCATGGGATTCGGGGGGGGCAGCTCCTACAATGAGCAGTTCTTC	CASMGFGGGSSYNEQFF
TRBV14	TRBJ2-1	-	-	TGTGCCAGCAGCCAATTGATGGGGTACAATGAGCAGTTCTTC	CASSQLMGYNEQFF